This T cell receptor (beta chain) was found in a study of T cell repertoires in cytomegalovirus infection. V lost 3 bases and J lost 14; bases outside the gene matches: 7. The germline V gene encodes CDR1 SEHNR and CDR2 FQNEAQ (reference sequence). This CDR3 region has 12 residues. TCRdb called the reads again in MiXCR, with one record for every CDR3 protein. Of about 530,000 distinct CDR3 sequences in the sample, around 27% are singletons; the top ten hold approximately 13%. The rearrangement uses TRBV7-9 and TRBJ1-2; 9 nucleotides agree with TRBD1. This TCR was sampled from a human donor in good health (CMV status not recorded). Some clones in this sample may be carry-over from other donors' samples. Sample: PBMCs. Here the CDR3 DNA reads TGTGCCAGCAGCTTCAAAACAGGGGGCGGAACCTTC. Protein: CASSFKTGGGTF.